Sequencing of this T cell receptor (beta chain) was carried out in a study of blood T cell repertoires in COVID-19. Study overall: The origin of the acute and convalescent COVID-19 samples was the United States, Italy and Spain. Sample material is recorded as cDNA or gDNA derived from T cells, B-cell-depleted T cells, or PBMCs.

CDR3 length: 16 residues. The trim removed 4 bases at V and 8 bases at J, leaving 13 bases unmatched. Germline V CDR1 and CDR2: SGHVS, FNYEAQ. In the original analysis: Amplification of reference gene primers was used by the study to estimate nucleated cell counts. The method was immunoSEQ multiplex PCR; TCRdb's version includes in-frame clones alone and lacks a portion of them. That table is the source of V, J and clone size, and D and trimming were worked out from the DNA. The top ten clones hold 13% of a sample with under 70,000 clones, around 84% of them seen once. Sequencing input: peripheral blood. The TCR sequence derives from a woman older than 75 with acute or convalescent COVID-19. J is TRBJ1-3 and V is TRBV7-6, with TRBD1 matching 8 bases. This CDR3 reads CASSSDRGKPGDTIYF. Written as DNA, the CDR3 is TGTGCCAGCAGCTCAGACAGGGGTAAACCAGGGGACACCATATATTTT.